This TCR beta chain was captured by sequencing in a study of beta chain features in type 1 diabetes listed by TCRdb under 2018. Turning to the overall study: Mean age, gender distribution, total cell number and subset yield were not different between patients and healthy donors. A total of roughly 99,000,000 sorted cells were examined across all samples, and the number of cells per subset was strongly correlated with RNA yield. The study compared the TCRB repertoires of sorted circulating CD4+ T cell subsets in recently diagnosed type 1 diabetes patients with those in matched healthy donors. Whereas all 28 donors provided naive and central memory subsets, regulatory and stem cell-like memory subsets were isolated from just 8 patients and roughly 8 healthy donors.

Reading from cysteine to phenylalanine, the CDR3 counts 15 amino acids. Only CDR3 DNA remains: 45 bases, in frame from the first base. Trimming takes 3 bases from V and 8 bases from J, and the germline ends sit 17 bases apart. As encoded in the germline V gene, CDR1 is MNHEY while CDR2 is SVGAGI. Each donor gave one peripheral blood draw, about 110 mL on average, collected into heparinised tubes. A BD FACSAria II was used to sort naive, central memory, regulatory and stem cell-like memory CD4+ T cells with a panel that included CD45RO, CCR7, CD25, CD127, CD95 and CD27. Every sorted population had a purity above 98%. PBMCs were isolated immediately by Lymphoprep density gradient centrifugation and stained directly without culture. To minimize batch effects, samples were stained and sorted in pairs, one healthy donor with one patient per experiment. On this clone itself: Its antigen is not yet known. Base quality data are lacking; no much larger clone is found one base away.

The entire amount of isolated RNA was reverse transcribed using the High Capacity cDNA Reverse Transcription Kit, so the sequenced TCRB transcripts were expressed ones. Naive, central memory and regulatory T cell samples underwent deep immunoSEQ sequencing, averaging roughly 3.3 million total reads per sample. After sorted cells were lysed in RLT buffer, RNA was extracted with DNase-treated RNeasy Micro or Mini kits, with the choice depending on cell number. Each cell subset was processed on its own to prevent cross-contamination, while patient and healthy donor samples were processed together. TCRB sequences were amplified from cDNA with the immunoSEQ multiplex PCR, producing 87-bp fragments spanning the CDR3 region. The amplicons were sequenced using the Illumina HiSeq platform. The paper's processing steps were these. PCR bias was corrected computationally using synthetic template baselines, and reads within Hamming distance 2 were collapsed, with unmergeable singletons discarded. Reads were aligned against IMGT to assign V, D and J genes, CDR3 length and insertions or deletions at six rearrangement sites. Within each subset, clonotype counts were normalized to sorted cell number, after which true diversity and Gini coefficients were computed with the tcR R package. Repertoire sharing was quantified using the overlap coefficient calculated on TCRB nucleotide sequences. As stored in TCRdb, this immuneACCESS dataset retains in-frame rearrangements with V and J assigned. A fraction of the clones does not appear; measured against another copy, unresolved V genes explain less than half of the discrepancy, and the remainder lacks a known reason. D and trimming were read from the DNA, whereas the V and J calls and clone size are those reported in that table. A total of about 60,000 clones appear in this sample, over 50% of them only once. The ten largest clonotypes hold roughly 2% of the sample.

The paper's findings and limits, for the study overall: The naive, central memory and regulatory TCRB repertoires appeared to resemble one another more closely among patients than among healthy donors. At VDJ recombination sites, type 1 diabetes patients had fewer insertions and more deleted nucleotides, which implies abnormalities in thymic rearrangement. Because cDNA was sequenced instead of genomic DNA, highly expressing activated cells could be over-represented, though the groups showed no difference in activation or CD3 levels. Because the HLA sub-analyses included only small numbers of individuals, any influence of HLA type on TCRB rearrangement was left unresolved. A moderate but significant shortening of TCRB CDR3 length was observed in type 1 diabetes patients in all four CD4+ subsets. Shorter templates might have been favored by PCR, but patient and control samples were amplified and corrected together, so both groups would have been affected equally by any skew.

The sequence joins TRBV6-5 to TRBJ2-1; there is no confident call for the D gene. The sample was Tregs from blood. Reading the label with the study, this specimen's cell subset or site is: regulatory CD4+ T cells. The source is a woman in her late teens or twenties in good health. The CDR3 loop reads CASSYTSRRPDEQFF. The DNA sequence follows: TGTGCCAGCAGTTATACTTCTAGACGGCCCGATGAGCAGTTCTTC.